The clone carrying this T cell receptor beta chain has a count of ten or more. Its antigen is not known. This sample stems from a study of human T cells and chemical hapten exposure. Study-level results: Expanded TCRs produced significantly more large CDR3 similarity clusters than controls did.

Per the germline V gene, CDR1 is MNHEY and CDR2 is SVGEGT. V gave up 5 bases and J gave up 5 bases, with 20 bases separating them. This CDR3 is 16 amino acids long. TCRdb called the RACE reads again in MiXCR, with one record for every CDR3 protein. The sample lists tens of thousands of distinct CDR3 sequences; roughly an eighth were seen once. Time point described: pre-sensitization, week 0. Regarding treatment: therapeutic diphenylcyclopropenone sensitization with weekly scalp DPC. The chain uses TRBV6-2 or TRBV6-3 and TRBJ2-3; D not resolved. Sequences were derived from whole blood, sampled in connection with sensitization to the hapten diphenylcyclopropenone (DPC). The source is a woman aged 30 to 39 with alopecia areata. Some clones in this sample may be carry-over from other donors' samples. The CDR3 DNA follows: TGTGCCAGCAGTCGCCCCACAGCCGCAGAAGAAGATACGCAGTATTTT. Translation gives CASSRPTAAEEDTQYF.